This T cell receptor (beta chain) was identified in a study of shared clonotypes between healthy human individuals. Turning to the study itself: Donor composition was a couple of women and three men, aged 18 to 49. CD4 naive and CD4 memory each took three plates per donor, while CD8 naive took two and CD8 memory one. Study-wide findings and caveats: The small donor group covered limited genetic and exposure diversity.

Worth noting for this clone: The antigen remains unidentified.

TCRdb's copy holds only in-frame clones and misses some; the assay was immunoSEQ multiplex PCR. The repertoire holds 850,000 to 1,100,000 clones, with approximately 75% as singletons. Trimming stripped 2 bases from V and 4 bases from J, with 9 bases between. Germline lookup yields CDR1 SGHAT and CDR2 FQDESV (reference sequence). This CDR3 has 14 residues. Sequencing was done on a sample of memory CD4+ T cells from PBMCs. The subset was: CD45RA-negative fraction. This TCR was sampled from a man aged 18-30 years in good health. Some clones in this sample may be carry-over from other donors' samples. The chain uses TRBV11-1 and TRBJ2-1; D remains ambiguous. The CDR3 protein is CASSLNQVYNEQFF. DNA of the CDR3: TGTGCCAGCAGCTTAAACCAGGTTTACAATGAGCAGTTCTTC.